The 20 T cell receptor beta chains given below trace back to one sample, sequenced in a study of tumor-infiltrating lymphocytes in primary liver carcinoma. TCR beta cDNA came from about 470 ng total RNA, primed with a constant-region primer. For TCR beta, libraries were produced by three nested multiplex PCR rounds using slightly modified ARM-PCR. Rounds one and two of PCR, each of approximately 11 cycles, were primed with TRBV1-TRBV30 forward primers and a C-beta reverse primer. Each CDR3 protein gets one entry after TCRdb re-called the multiplex PCR reads with MiXCR. The sample yields some 87,000 distinct CDR3 sequences, approximately 68% seen once. Unsorted bulk tissue, about 19-32 mg of it, served as the source for co-extraction of RNA and DNA. Sequencing used tumor-adjacent normal liver tissue. The receptors derive from a man aged 40-49 years with primary liver carcinoma and hepatitis B virus infection.

The chain couples TRBV29-1 to TRBJ2-1; possible D gene TRBD1, 7 bases. V was clipped by 3 bases and J by 5 bases, with 14 bases between them. This CDR3 has 14 residues. Germline-derived CDR1 and CDR2 are SQVTM and ANQGSEA. This chain's CDR3 is CSVEGGQTHNEQFF. The DNA of the CDR3 is TGCAGCGTTGAGGGGGGACAGACCCACAATGAGCAGTTCTTC.

This clonotype was observed many times. The chain uses TRBV6-6 and TRBJ1-1; TRBD1 matches at 8 bases. The CDR3 is made up of 16 amino acids. V lost 2 bases and J lost 1; bases outside the gene matches: 6. The germline V gene has CDR1 MNHNY and CDR2 SVGAGI (reference sequence). CDR3 nucleotides: TGTGCCAGCAGTTACCCTGACAGGGGCGAGAACACTGAAGCTTTCTTT. It specifies CASSYPDRGENTEAFF.

The rearrangement joins TRBV29-1 to TRBJ2-5; a possible D gene is TRBD1 (6 bases). CDR1 and CDR2 from the germline V gene are SQVTM and ANQGSEA. V lost 6 bases to trimming and J lost 5 bases, with 22 bases between them. The length of the CDR3 is 15 residues. DNA for the CDR3: TGCAGCGTGGCCTTTTGGGACAAAATCGGGGAGACCCAGTACTTC. This sequence encodes CSVAFWDKIGETQYF.

The J gene is TRBJ2-1, the V gene TRBV28, with 7 nucleotides matching TRBD1. This CDR3 has 13 residues. CDR1 is MDHEN and CDR2 is SYDVKM in the germline V gene. Trimming at V came to 4 bases and at J to 8 bases, leaving 5 bases not matched to a gene. The CDR3 is CASSWDRVDEQFF. The CDR3 DNA reads TGTGCCAGCAGTTGGGACAGAGTCGATGAGCAGTTCTTC.

With regard to this clonotype: One base away lies a much larger clone, so this may be a sequencing read error. The chain employs TRBV6-2 or TRBV6-3 and TRBJ2-7, with 11 positions matching TRBD2. CDR1 MNHEY and CDR2 SVGEGT come from the germline V gene. The CDR3 is 14 amino acids. The CDR3 protein is CVSRRGTSGYEQYF. CDR3 nucleotides: TGTGTCAGCAGACGCGGGACTAGCGGTTACGAGCAGTACTTC.

The chain couples TRBV28 to TRBJ2-1, with 12 bases lining up with TRBD1. V dropped 3 bases and J dropped 9; count of bases not matched to a gene: 6. CDR1 is MDHEN, CDR2 SYDVKM, per germline. This CDR3 region has 15 residues. The CDR3 is CASSFTGQGAGEQFF. In DNA, the CDR3 is TGTGCCAGCAGTTTCACGGGACAGGGGGCTGGTGAGCAGTTCTTC.

As concerns this clonotype: A read error may account for a junction end that differs from germline. CDR3 amino acids: CASSLVSANTRELVF. The CDR3 nucleotides read TGTGCCAGCAGCTTGGTGTCCGCGAACACCAGGGAGCTGGTCTTT. This chain links TRBV11-1 with TRBJ2-2, with D possibly being TRBD1 or TRBD2 (5 bases each). The CDR3 sequence is 15 residues long. Germline V gene lookup returns CDR1 SGHAT and CDR2 FQDESV (reference sequence).

This clonotype was counted at least ten times. The chain couples TRBV29-1 to TRBJ1-1; D is perhaps TRBD1 (6 bases). This CDR3 comprises 13 residues. V was trimmed by 3 bases and J by 6 bases, leaving 14 bases between them. Germline CDR1 SQVTM, CDR2 ANQGSEA. The CDR3 nucleotides are TGCAGCGTTGAGGGACAACGACATGCTGAAGCTTTCTTT. Encoded protein: CSVEGQRHAEAFF.

Of note for this clonotype: In this CDR3 the conserved last residue, phenylalanine or tryptophan, is missing, so a read error is likely. This sequence joins TRBV5-8 and TRBJ2-1; 8 bases are a match to TRBD2. CDR1 is SGHTS and CDR2 is YDEGEE in the germline V gene. The CDR3 is 16 amino acids. The CDR3 loop reads CASTLGAGGSYNEQFL. CDR3 in DNA: TGTGCCAGCACCTTGGGGGCGGGGGGCTCCTACAATGAGCAGTTCTTA.

A single count supports this clonotype. The gene calls are TRBV6-5 and TRBJ2-5, with D possibly being TRBD2 (6 bases). V gave up 10 bases and J gave up 2 bases, with 20 bases separating them. In germline, CDR1 is MNHEY, CDR2 SVGAGI. There are 15 residues in the CDR3. In DNA form, the CDR3 reads TGTGCCACCAGCTCCGGGTTGGAGGGGCAAGAGACCCAGTACTTC. It encodes CATSSGLEGQETQYF.

On this clonotype itself: Because it lacks the conserved phenylalanine or tryptophan at the end, this CDR3 is likely a read error. The chain couples TRBV12-5 to TRBJ1-6, with 7 bases fitting TRBD1. CDR1 and CDR2 (germline): LGHNT, FRNRAP. V trimming: 2 bases; J trimming: 7 bases; junction bases outside the gene matches: 8. This CDR3 has 16 residues. The CDR3 region is CASGLPRTGLNSPLHL. Written as DNA, the CDR3 is TGTGCTAGTGGTTTGCCACGGACAGGCCTCAATTCACCCCTCCACCTT.

The V gene is TRBV4-1, the J gene TRBJ2-1; no firm D call. The germline V gene has CDR1 MGHRA and CDR2 YSYEKL. CDR3 length equals 13 residues. The V gene lost 1 base and the J gene lost 12 bases, with 13 bases spanning the gap. The CDR3 DNA is TGCGCCAGCAGCCAAGCCCCCCCGACGGGGCAGTTCTTC. Translation gives CASSQAPPTGQFF.

To note about this clonotype: This sequence may be a read error, since a much larger clone differs from it by one base. The genes are TRBV6-1 and TRBJ2-2; D is possibly TRBD1 (6 bases). The CDR3 runs to 15 residues. Germline values: CDR1 MNHNS, CDR2 SASEGT. The CDR3 coding sequence is TGTGTCAGCAGGGGTTACGCTCTAAACACCGGGGAGCTGTTTTTT. It translates to CVSRGYALNTGELFF.

A word on this clonotype: A much larger clone differs by one base, so this may be a read error. The chain employs TRBV4-1 and TRBJ2-7, with a possible D match to TRBD1 (6 bases). Germline assignment: CDR1 MGHRA and CDR2 YSYEKL. CDR3 length: 17 residues. In DNA form, the CDR3 reads TGCGCCAGCAACCAAAAAAGCCTAGGAGACAGGTCCTACGAGCAGTACTTC. Protein: CASNQKSLGDRSYEQYF.

Remarks on this clonotype: The missing conserved phenylalanine or tryptophan at the end of this CDR3 makes a read error likely. This rearrangement joins TRBV11-1 to TRBJ2-3, with TRBD2 matching over 8 bases. V gave up 8 bases and J gave up 4 bases; unmatched junction bases: 14. The CDR3 covers 16 residues. Looked up from germline, CDR1 is SGHAT and CDR2 is FQDESV (reference sequence). CDR3 DNA sequence: TGTGCCAGCGGCCTCCTTGACGGGAGGGTTGCAGATACGCAGTATCTT. Translation: CASGLLDGRVADTQYL.

In the case of this clonotype: The CDR3 ends on some other residue instead of the conserved phenylalanine or tryptophan, so this is likely a read error. This chain links TRBV11-2 with TRBJ2-3; tentatively, D is TRBD2 (6 bases). The CDR3 spans 14 residues. From germline, CDR1 is SGHAT and CDR2 FQNNGV. In nucleotides, the CDR3 is TGTGTCGGAGGGGCACGGGAGCCCGCAGTTACGCAGTATTAT. Its protein product is CVGGAREPAVTQYY.

Comment on this clonotype: One junction end does not reproduce the germline sequence, and a read error may be involved. The chain employs TRBV6-5 and TRBJ2-6, with D hard to call. This CDR3 is 15 amino acids long. Germline CDR1 MNHEY, CDR2 SVGAGI. CDR3 sequence reads: CVSSPTRSGANVLTF. The CDR3 nucleotides are TGTGTCAGCAGTCCTACTCGCTCTGGGGCCAACGTCCTGACTTTC.

Comments on this clonotype: An end of the junction differs from the germline gene, which may be a read error. The chain carries TRBV11-2 and TRBJ2-1; the D call may be TRBD1 or TRBD2 (6 bases each). The CDR3 extends over 17 amino acids. Looked up from germline, CDR1 is SGHAT and CDR2 is FQNNGV. CDR3 in DNA: TGTGCCAGCAGCTTGGGGGGACAAAGGAGCTCCCACAATGAGCACTTCTTC. It is translated as CASSLGGQRSSHNEHFF.

The sample holds many counts of this clonotype. This chain connects TRBV5-5 to TRBJ1-5; weak D call: TRBD1 (6 bases). Trimming cost V 2 bases and J 5 bases, with 11 bases left between them. Germline V gives CDR1 SGHKS, CDR2 YYEKEE (reference sequence). The CDR3 runs to 14 residues. CDR3: CASSFEGGDQPQHF. In nucleotides, the CDR3 is TGTGCCAGCAGCTTCGAGGGGGGGGATCAGCCCCAGCATTTT.

As concerns this clonotype: One junction end does not reproduce the germline sequence, and a read error may be involved. The rearrangement joins TRBV6-1 to TRBJ2-7; 8 bases fit TRBD2. Germline CDR1 is MNHNS and CDR2 is SASEGT. The CDR3 runs to 12 residues. DNA of the CDR3: TGTGCCAGCAGTGAAATCGGGAGGGAGCGGTACTTC. Translating it yields CASSEIGRERYF.